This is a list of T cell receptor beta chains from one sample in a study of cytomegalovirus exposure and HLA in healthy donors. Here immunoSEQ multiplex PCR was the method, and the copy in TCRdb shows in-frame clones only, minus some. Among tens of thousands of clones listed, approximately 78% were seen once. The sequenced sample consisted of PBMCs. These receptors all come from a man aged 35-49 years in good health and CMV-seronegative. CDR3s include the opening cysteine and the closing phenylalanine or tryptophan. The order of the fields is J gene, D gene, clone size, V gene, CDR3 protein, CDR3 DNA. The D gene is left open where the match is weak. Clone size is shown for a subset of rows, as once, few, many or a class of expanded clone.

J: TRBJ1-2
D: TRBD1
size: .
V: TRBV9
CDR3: CASRETRDRGTYGYTF
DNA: TGTGCCAGCAGGGAAACCAGGGACAGAGGCACCTATGGCTACACCTTC

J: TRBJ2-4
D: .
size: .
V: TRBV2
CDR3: CASSEWQGSTKNIQYF
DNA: TGTGCCAGCAGTGAATGGCAGGGGTCGACCAAAAACATTCAGTACTTC

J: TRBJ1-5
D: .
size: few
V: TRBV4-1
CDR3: CASSQGSFNQPQHF
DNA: TGCGCCAGCAGCCAAGGGAGCTTTAATCAGCCCCAGCATTTT

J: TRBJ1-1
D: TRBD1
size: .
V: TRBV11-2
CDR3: CASSSRDRAQNTEAFF
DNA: TGTGCCAGCAGCTCCCGGGACAGGGCGCAGAACACTGAAGCTTTCTTT

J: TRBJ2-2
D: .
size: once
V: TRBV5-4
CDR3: CASSLDGIFTGELFF
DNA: TGTGCCAGCAGCTTGGACGGGATTTTTACCGGGGAGCTGTTTTTT

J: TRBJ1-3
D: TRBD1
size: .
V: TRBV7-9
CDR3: CASSLTLTGHSGNTIYF
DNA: TGTGCCAGCAGCTTAACGTTGACAGGGCACTCTGGAAACACCATATATTTT

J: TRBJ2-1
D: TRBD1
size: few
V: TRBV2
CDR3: CASRGQGMGNEQFF
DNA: TGTGCCAGCAGGGGACAGGGTATGGGGAATGAGCAGTTCTTC

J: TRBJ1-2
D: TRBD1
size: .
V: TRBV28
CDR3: CASSLGRQGSGYTF
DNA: TGTGCCAGCAGTTTAGGCCGACAGGGCTCTGGCTACACCTTC

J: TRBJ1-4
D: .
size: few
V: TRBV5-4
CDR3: CASHYRAEKLFF
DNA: TGTGCCAGCCACTACAGGGCAGAAAAACTGTTTTTT

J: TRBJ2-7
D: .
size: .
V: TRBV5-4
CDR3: CASSPGVGNEQYF
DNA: TGTGCCAGCAGCCCCGGGGTGGGGAACGAGCAGTACTTC